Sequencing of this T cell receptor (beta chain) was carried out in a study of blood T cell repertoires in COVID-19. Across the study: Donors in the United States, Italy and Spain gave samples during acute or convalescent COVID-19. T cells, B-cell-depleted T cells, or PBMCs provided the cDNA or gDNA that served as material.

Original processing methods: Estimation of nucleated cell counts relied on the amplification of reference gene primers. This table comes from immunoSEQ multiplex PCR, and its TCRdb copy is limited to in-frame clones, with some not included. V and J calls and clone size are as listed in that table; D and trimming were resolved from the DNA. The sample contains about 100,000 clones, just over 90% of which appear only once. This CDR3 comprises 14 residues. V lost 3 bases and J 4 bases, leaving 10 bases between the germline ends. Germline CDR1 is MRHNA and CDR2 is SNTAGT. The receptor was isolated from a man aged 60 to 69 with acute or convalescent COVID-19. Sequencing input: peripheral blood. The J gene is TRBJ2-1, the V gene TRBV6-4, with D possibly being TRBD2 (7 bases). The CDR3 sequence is CASSEGGGYNEQFF. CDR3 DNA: TGTGCCAGCAGTGAAGGGGGGGGGTACAATGAGCAGTTCTTC.